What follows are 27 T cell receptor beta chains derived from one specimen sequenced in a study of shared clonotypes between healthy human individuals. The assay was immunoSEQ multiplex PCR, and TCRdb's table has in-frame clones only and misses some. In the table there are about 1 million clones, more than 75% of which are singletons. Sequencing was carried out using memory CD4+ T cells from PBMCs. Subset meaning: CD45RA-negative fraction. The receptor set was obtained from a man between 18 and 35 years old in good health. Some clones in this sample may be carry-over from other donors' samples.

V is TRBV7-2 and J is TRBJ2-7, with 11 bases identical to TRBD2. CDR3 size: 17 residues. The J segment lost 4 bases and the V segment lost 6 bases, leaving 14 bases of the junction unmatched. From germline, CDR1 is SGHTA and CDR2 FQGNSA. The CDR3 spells CASSLTSGSSGVYEQYF. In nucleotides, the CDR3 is TGTGCCAGCAGTTTAACTAGCGGGAGTTCCGGAGTTTACGAGCAGTACTTC.

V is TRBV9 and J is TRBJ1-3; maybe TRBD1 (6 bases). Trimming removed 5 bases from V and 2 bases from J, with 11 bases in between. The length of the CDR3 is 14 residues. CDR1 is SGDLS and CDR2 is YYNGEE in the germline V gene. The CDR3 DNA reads TGTGCCAGCAGGGGGGCGGGCGCTGGAAACACCATATATTTT. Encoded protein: CASRGAGAGNTIYF.

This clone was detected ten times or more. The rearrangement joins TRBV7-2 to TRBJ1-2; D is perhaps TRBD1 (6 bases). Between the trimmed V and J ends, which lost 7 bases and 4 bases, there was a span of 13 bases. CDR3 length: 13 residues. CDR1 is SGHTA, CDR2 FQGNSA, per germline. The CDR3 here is CASTRQVGYGYTF. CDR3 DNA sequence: TGTGCCAGCACCCGACAGGTTGGCTATGGCTACACCTTC.

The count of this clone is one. The CDR3: CATMGTGDTDTQYF. The CDR3 DNA sequence: TGTGCCACAATGGGGACAGGGGACACAGATACGCAGTATTTT. V and J are TRBV27 and TRBJ2-3; TRBD1 aligns across 10 bases. This CDR3 comprises 14 residues. Germline CDR1 MNHEY, CDR2 SMNVEV (reference sequence). With V trimmed by 10 bases and J by 2 bases, 6 bases remained unmatched.

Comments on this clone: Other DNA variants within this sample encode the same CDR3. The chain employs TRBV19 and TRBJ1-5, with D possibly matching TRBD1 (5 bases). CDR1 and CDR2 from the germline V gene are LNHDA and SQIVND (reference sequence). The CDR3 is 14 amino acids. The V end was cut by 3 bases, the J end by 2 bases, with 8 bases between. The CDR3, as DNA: TGTGCCAGTAGTATCCGGGGCGGCAATCAGCCCCAGCATTTT. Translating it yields CASSIRGGNQPQHF.

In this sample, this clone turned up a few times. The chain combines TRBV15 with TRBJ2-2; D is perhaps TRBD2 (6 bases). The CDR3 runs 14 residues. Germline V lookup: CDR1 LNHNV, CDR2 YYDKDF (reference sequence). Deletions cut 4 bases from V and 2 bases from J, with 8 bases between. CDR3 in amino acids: CATSIAVNTGELFF. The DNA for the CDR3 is TGTGCCACCAGCATAGCGGTTAACACCGGGGAGCTGTTTTTT.

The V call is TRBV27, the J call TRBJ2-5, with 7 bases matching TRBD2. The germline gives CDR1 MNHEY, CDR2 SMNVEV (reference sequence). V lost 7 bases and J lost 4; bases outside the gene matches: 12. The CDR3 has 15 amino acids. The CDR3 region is CASNLLAGNIETQYF. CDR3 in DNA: TGTGCCAGCAACCTGTTAGCGGGCAATATAGAGACCCAGTACTTC.

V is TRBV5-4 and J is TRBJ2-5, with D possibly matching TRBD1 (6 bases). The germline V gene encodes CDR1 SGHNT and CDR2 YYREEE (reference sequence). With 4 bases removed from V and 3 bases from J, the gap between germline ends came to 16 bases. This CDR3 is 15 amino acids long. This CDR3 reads CASSPAPGQKETQYF. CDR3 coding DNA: TGTGCCAGCAGCCCTGCCCCCGGACAGAAAGAGACCCAGTACTTC.

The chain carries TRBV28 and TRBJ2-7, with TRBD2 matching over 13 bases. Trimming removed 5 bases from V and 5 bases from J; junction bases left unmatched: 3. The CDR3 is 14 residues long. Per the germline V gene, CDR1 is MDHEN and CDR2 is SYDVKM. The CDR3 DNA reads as TGTGCCAGCAGTCCTGGACTAGCGGGAGACGAGCAGTACTTC. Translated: CASSPGLAGDEQYF.

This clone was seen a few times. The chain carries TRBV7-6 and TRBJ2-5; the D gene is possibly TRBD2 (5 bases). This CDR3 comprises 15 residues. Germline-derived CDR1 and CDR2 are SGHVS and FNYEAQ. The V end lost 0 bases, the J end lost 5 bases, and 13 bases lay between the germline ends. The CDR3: CASSLALTGKETQYF. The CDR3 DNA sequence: TGTGCCAGCAGCTTAGCGCTGACGGGAAAGGAGACCCAGTACTTC.

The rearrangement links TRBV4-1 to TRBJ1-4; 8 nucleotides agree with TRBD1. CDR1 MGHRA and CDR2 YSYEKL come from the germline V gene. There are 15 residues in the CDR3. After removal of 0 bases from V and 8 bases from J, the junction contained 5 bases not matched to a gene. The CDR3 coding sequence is TGCGCCAGCAGCCAAGATGGCAGGGGGCTGGAAAAACTGTTTTTT. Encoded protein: CASSQDGRGLEKLFF.

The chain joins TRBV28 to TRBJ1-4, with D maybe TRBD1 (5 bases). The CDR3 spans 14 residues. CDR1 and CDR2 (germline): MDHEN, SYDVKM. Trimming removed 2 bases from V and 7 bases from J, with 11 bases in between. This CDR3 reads CASSLGGTIEKLFF. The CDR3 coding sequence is TGTGCCAGCAGTTTAGGGGGTACAATTGAAAAACTGTTTTTT. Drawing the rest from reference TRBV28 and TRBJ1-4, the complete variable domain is DVKVTQSSRYLVKRTGEKVFLECVQDMDHENMFWYRQDPGLGLRLIYFSYDVKMKEKGDIPEGYSVSREKKERFSLILESASTNQTSMYLCASSLGGTIEKLFFGSGTQLSVL.

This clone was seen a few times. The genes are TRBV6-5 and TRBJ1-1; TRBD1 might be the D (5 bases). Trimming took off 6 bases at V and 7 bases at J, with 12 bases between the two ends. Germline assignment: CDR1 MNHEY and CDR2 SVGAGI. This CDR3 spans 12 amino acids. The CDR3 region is CASSEGRREAFF. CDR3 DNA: TGTGCCAGCAGCGAGGGACGACGTGAAGCTTTCTTT.

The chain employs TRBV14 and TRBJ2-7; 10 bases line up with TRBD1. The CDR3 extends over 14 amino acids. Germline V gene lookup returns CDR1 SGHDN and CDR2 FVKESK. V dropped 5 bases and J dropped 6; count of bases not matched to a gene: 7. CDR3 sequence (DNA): TGTGCCAGCAGCACTTCTTGGACAGGGGGCGAGCAGTACTTC. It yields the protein CASSTSWTGGEQYF.

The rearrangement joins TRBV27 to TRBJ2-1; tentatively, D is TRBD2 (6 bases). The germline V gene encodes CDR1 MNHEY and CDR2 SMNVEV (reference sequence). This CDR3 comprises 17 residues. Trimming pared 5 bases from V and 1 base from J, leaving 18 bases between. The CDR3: CASSPRGWRGSYNEQFF. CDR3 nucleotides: TGTGCCAGCAGTCCAAGGGGTTGGCGGGGATCCTACAATGAGCAGTTCTTC.

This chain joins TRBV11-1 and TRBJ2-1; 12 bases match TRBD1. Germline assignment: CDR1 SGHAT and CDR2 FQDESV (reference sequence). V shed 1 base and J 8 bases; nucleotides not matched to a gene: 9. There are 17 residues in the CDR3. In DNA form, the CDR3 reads TGTGCCAGCAGCTTAGATCTTATGGGACAGGGGGCTTATGAGCAGTTCTTC. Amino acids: CASSLDLMGQGAYEQFF. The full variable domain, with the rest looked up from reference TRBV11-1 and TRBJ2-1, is EAEVAQSPRYKITEKSQAVAFWCDPISGHATLYWYRQILGQGPELLVQFQDESVVDDSQLPKDRFSAERLKGVDSTLKIQPAELGDSAMYLCASSLDLMGQGAYEQFFGPGTRLTVL.

The CDR3 DNA sequence: TGTGCCTGGACTACGATGGGGGCCGGGGAGCTGTTTTTT. This encodes CAWTTMGAGELFF. The chain has TRBV30 and TRBJ2-2; D assignment may be TRBD1 or TRBD2 (5 bases each). V was pared by 4 bases and J by 6 bases, with 12 bases between. The V gene's germline CDR1 is GTSNPN and CDR2 SVGIG (reference sequence). The CDR3 has 13 residues.

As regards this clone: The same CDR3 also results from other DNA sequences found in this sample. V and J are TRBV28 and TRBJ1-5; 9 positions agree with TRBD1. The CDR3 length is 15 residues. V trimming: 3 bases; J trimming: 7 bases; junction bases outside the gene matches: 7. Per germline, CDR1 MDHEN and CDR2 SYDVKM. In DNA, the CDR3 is TGTGCCAGCAGTTTCGGAACAGGGGGCAGGCAGCCCCAGCATTTT. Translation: CASSFGTGGRQPQHF.

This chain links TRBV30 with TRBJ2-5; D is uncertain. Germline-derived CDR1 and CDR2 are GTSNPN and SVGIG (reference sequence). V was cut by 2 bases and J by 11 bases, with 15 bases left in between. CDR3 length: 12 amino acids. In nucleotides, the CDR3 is TGTGCCTGGAGTCGGACCGGGTTAGAGCAGTACTTC. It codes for CAWSRTGLEQYF.

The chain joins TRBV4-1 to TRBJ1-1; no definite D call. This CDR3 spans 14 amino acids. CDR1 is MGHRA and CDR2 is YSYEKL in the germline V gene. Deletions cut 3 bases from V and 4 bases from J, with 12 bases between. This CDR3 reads CASSQGSFGTEAFF. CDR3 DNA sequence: TGCGCCAGCAGCCAGGGTTCCTTTGGCACTGAAGCTTTCTTT.

CDR3 in amino acids: CRGTEAFF. For the CDR3, the DNA is TGCCGGGGAACTGAAGCTTTCTTT. The gene calls are TRBV10-1 and TRBJ1-1; D is undetermined. Germline V CDR1 and CDR2: WNHNN, SYGVQD (reference sequence). This CDR3 contains 8 residues.

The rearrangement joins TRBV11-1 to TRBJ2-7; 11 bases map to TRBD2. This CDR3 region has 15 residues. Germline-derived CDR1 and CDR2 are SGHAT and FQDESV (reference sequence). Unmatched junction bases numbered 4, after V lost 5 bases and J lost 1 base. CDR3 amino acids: CASSQGLAASYEQYF. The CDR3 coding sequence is TGTGCCAGCAGCCAGGGACTAGCGGCGTCCTACGAGCAGTACTTC.

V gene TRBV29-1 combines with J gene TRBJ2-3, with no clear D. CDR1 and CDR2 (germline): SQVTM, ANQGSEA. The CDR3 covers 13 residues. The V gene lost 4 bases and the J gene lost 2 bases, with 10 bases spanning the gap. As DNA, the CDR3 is TGCAGCGTTGTACCCGGAGCCACAGATACGCAGTATTTT. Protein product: CSVVPGATDTQYF.

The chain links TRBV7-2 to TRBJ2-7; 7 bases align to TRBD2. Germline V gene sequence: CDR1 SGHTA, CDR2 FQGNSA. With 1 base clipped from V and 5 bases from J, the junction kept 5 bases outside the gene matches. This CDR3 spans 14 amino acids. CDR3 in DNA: TGTGCCAGCAGCTTAGGCGGGAGTAGCGACGAGCAGTACTTC. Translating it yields CASSLGGSSDEQYF.

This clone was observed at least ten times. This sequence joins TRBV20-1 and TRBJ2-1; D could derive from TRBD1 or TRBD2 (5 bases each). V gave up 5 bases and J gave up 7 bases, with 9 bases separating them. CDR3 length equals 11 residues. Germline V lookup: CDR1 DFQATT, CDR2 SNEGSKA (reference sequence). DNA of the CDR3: TGCAGTGCTCTTTGGGGGAATGAGCAGTTCTTC. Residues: CSALWGNEQFF.

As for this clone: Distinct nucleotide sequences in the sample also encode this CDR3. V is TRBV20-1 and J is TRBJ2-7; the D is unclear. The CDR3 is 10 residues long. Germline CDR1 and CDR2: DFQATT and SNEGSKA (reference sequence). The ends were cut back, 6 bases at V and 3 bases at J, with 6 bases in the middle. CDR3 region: CSALGYEQYF. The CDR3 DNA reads TGCAGTGCCCTGGGCTACGAGCAGTACTTC.

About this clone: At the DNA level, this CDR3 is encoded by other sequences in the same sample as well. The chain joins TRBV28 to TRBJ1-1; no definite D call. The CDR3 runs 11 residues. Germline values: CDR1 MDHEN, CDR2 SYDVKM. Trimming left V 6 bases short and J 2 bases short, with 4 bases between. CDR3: CASSSNTEAFF. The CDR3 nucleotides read TGTGCCAGCAGCTCTAACACTGAAGCTTTCTTT.